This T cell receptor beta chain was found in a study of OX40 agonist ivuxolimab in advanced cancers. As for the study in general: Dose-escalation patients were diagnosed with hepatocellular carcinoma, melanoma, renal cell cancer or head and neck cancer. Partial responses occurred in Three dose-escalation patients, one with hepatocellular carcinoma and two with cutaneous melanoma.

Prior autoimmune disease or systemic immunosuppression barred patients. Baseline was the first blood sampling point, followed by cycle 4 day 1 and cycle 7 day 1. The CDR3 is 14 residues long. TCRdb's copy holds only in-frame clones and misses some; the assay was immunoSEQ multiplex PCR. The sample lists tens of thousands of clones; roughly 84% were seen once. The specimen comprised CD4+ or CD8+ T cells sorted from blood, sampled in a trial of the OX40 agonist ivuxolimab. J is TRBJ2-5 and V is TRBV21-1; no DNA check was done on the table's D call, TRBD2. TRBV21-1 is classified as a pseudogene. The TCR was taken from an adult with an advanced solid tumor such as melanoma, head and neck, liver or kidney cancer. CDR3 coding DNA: TGTGCCAGCAGCAAAAGGACTAGCAGCGAGACCCAGTACTTC. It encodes CASSKRTSSETQYF.